This T cell receptor (beta chain) appears in the sequencing data of a study of blood T cell repertoires in COVID-19. Whole-study context: Samples taken during acute and convalescent COVID-19 were collected in the United States, Italy and Spain.

This CDR3 spans 15 amino acids. Germline V gives CDR1 LGHNA, CDR2 YSLEER. Trimming shortened V by 3 bases and J by 3 bases, and 14 bases separated the two germline ends. Per the original data handling: Nucleated cell counts were estimated from reference gene primer amplification. Clones were read by immunoSEQ multiplex PCR, and TCRdb kept only the in-frame ones, dropping some. V, J and clone size were drawn from that table, and D and trimming were deduced from the DNA. Among over 30,000 clones, about nine tenths were seen once, and the ten largest hold approximately 1%. This TCR was recovered from a man between 65 and 85 years old with active or convalescent COVID-19. The J gene is TRBJ1-1, the V gene TRBV4-3; a possible D gene is TRBD1 (6 bases). Sequencing used peripheral blood. DNA of the CDR3: TGCGCCAGCAGCCACCCCGGGGGGCGTTACACTGAAGCTTTCTTT. Translating gives CASSHPGGRYTEAFF.